The 8 T cell receptor beta chains given below trace back to one sample, sequenced in a study of T cell responses to AZD1222 COVID-19 vaccine. This table comes from immunoSEQ multiplex PCR, and its TCRdb copy is limited to in-frame clones, with some not included. The sample holds approximately 97,000 clones, around 83% seen once. The sample was peripheral blood, taken on day 0 of AZD1222 vaccination. The receptors shown here come from an adult in good health.

The chain combines TRBV7-5 with TRBJ2-3; TRBD2 reflects the table's D call only, with no check against the DNA. TRBV7-5 is a known pseudogene. This CDR3 has 15 residues. The CDR3 coding sequence is TGTGCCAGAAGCTTAAGGAGGCTGGCCGAGGGTACGCAGTATTTT. It yields the protein CARSLRRLAEGTQYF.

The chain recombines TRBV27 with TRBJ1-4; 11 bases match TRBD1. Germline-derived CDR1 and CDR2 are MNHEY and SMNVEV (reference sequence). The V gene end was trimmed by 5 bases and the J gene end by 8 bases; junction bases not matched to a gene: 7. There are 15 residues in the CDR3. The CDR3 region is CASSPRTGGAEKLFF. DNA of the CDR3: TGTGCCAGCAGTCCCAGGACAGGGGGCGCGGAAAAACTGTTTTTT.

This clone showed up just a few times. The genes are TRBV24-1 and TRBJ2-1, with 8 bases lining up with TRBD1. V shed 3 bases and J 9 bases; nucleotides not matched to a gene: 9. The CDR3 contains 15 residues. Germline V gene data show CDR1 as KGHDR and CDR2 as SFDVKD. CDR3 bases: TGTGCCACCAGTGATCCGGACAGGGCCAAGGGTGAGCAGTTCTTC. Translating gives CATSDPDRAKGEQFF.

In DNA form, the CDR3 reads TGTGCCAGCAGTTTATGGGCAGGGATTAACACCGGGGAGCTGTTTTTT. Residues: CASSLWAGINTGELFF. This chain links TRBV27 with TRBJ2-2, with D possibly matching TRBD1 (5 bases). Germline lookup yields CDR1 MNHEY and CDR2 SMNVEV (reference sequence). The CDR3 consists of 16 residues. Between the trimmed V and J ends, which lost 1 base and 2 bases, there was a span of 11 bases.

The V call is TRBV6-5, the J call TRBJ2-3, with 8 bases fitting TRBD2. The germline gives CDR1 MNHEY, CDR2 SVGAGI. Trimming cost V 6 bases and J 1 base; bases outside gene matches: 6. CDR3 length: 15 residues. CDR3 coding DNA: TGTGCCAGCAGCCCGGGACTAGTGGGCACAGATACGCAGTATTTT. Protein sequence: CASSPGLVGTDTQYF.

The rearrangement uses TRBV19 and TRBJ1-2, with D possibly TRBD1 on 5 matching bases. There are 15 residues in the CDR3. From germline, CDR1 is LNHDA and CDR2 SQIVND (reference sequence). V was pared by 1 base and J by 8 bases, with 17 bases between. CDR3 region: CASSIGRDSAFGYTF. Written as DNA, the CDR3 is TGTGCCAGTAGTATAGGTCGGGACTCTGCTTTCGGCTACACCTTC.

This clone appeared a single time. The CDR3: CASRTIATAGELFF. DNA of the CDR3: TGTGCCAGCAGGACAATAGCGACGGCCGGGGAGCTGTTTTTT. This chain joins TRBV7-2 and TRBJ2-2, with D possibly being TRBD2 (5 bases). This CDR3 has 14 amino acids. CDR1 is SGHTA, CDR2 FQGNSA, per germline. Trimming removed 6 bases at V and 6 bases at J, with 14 bases between.

This clone was seen just once. V gene TRBV18 combines with J gene TRBJ1-1, with 10 bases aligning to TRBD1. Trimming cost V 3 bases and J 4 bases; bases outside gene matches: 8. Germline loops: CDR1 KGHSH, CDR2 LQKENI. The CDR3 is 16 amino acids. CDR3 amino acids: CASSPRDRGFITEAFF. CDR3 coding DNA: TGTGCCAGCTCACCCCGGGACAGGGGATTCATCACTGAAGCTTTCTTT.